The 29 T cell receptor beta chains presented below share a single source sample, sequenced in a study of blood T cell repertoires in COVID-19 (dated by TCRdb to the early 2020s). Receptor libraries were prepared by the immunoSEQ multiplex PCR assay. TCRdb limited this immuneACCESS table to in-frame rearrangements with V and J called. A share of clones is missing; checked studies link under half to unresolved V genes, and the rest is unexplained. Across this sample there are tens of thousands of clones, with around 80% seen only once. The ten largest clones take up about 10% of the sample. Sample: peripheral blood. Receptor source: a man between 60 and 70 years old with acute or convalescent COVID-19.

The CDR3 DNA follows: TGCGCCAGCAGAGGTAGCGGGAACTACAATGAGCAGTTCTTC. This sequence encodes CASRGSGNYNEQFF. The V and J genes are TRBV10-2 and TRBJ2-1; 8 nucleotides line up with TRBD2. Germline CDR1 WSHSY, CDR2 SAAADI. V dropped 6 bases and J dropped 3; count of bases not matched to a gene: 4. The CDR3 runs to 14 residues.

V usage is TRBV3-1 (or the pseudogene TRBV3-2) and J usage is TRBJ1-4, with D perhaps matching TRBD1 (5 bases). Per the germline V gene, CDR1 is LGHDT and CDR2 is YNNKEL (reference sequence). V was clipped by 5 bases and J by 14 bases, with 21 bases between them. The CDR3 has 14 residues. The CDR3 DNA follows: TGTGCCAGCAGCTCACTTAATTATAAGGGGAGGCTGTTTTTT. It is translated as CASSSLNYKGRLFF.

The chain combines TRBV5-1 with TRBJ2-1; D possibly corresponds to TRBD1 (5 bases). This CDR3 is built from 13 residues. Looked up from germline, CDR1 is SGHRS and CDR2 is YFSETQ. Trimming left V 3 bases short and J 8 bases short, with 12 bases between. For the CDR3, the DNA is TGCGCCAGCAGCTCGCAACAGGTTTATGAGCAGTTCTTC. Translation: CASSSQQVYEQFF.

J is TRBJ1-1 and V is TRBV7-2; D perhaps matches TRBD1 (5 bases). Germline V gives CDR1 SGHTA, CDR2 FQGNSA. The CDR3 contains 14 residues. The V gene lost 1 base and the J gene lost 5 bases, with 11 bases spanning the gap. The CDR3 here is CASSLGGVRTEAFF. In DNA form, the CDR3 reads TGTGCCAGCAGCTTAGGGGGGGTGAGGACTGAAGCTTTCTTT.

CDR3 protein: CASSMGQGVYGYTF. The CDR3 nucleotides are TGTGCCAGCAGCATGGGACAGGGGGTCTATGGCTACACCTTC. V usage is TRBV7-2 and J usage is TRBJ1-2; 11 positions match TRBD1. The CDR3 is made up of 14 amino acids. The V gene's germline CDR1 is SGHTA and CDR2 FQGNSA. Unmatched junction bases numbered 3, after V lost 5 bases and J lost 4 bases. The full variable domain, with the rest looked up from reference TRBV7-2 and TRBJ1-2, is GAGVSQSPSNKVTEKGKDVELRCDPISGHTALYWYRQSLGQGLEFLIYFQGNSAPDKSGLPSDRFSAERTGGSVSTLTIQRTQQEDSAVYLCASSMGQGVYGYTFGSGTRLTVV.

The chain has TRBV13 and TRBJ2-1; 11 nucleotides line up with TRBD2. Trimming removed 5 bases from V and 4 bases from J; junction bases left unmatched: 13. CDR3 length: 18 amino acids. Per germline, CDR1 PRHDT and CDR2 FYEKMQ (reference sequence). The CDR3 region has the DNA TGTGCCAGCAGCCCGCGGACCCCACTAGCGGGAGTGTACAATGAGCAGTTCTTC. This translates into CASSPRTPLAGVYNEQFF. The entire variable domain, with the rest obtained from reference TRBV13 and TRBJ2-1, is as follows: AAGVIQSPRHLIKEKRETATLKCYPIPRHDTVYWYQQGPGQDPQFLISFYEKMQSDKGSIPDRFSAQQFSDYHSELNMSSLELGDSALYFCASSPRTPLAGVYNEQFFGPGTRLTVL.

The chain has TRBV21-1 and TRBJ1-5; the D call of TRBD1 is as the table states it, not checked on the DNA. TRBV21-1 has pseudogene status. The CDR3 sequence is 14 residues long. Here the CDR3 reads CAFRPDRRNQPQHF. CDR3 coding DNA: TGTGCCTTCCGGCCGGACAGGCGGAATCAGCCCCAGCATTTT.

The genes are TRBV4-1 and TRBJ2-5; 16 nucleotides match TRBD2. Trimming cost V 3 bases and J 6 bases; bases outside gene matches: 13. The CDR3 has 19 residues. Germline CDR1 reads MGHRA; CDR2 reads YSYEKL. The CDR3 is CASSQAPGTSGGALKTQYF. DNA for the CDR3: TGCGCCAGCAGCCAGGCGCCTGGGACTAGCGGGGGGGCCTTGAAGACCCAGTACTTC.

The chain is built from TRBV5-4 and TRBJ2-3; 7 bases map to TRBD2. The CDR3 loop spans 15 amino acids. V lost 4 bases, J lost 1 base, and 6 bases stayed unmatched. CDR1 is SGHNT and CDR2 is YYREEE in the germline V gene (reference sequence). The CDR3 protein is CASSPEAGGTDTQYF. As DNA, the CDR3 is TGTGCCAGCAGCCCGGAGGCGGGAGGCACAGATACGCAGTATTTT. The variable domain in full, completed from reference TRBV5-4 and TRBJ2-3, reads ETGVTQSPTHLIKTRGQQVTLRCSSQSGHNTVSWYQQALGQGPQFIFQYYREEENGRGNFPPRFSGLQFPNYSSELNVNALELDDSALYLCASSPEAGGTDTQYFGPGTRLTVL.

The V call is TRBV24-1, the J call TRBJ2-4, with 7 bases matching TRBD1. The germline gives CDR1 KGHDR, CDR2 SFDVKD. The ends lost 5 bases at V and 6 bases at J; junction bases unmatched: 9. This CDR3 has 15 amino acids. The chain's CDR3 is CATSGATGDSNIQYF. The CDR3 DNA follows: TGTGCCACCAGTGGTGCAACAGGGGATTCAAACATTCAGTACTTC.

V is TRBV2 and J is TRBJ2-7; TRBD1 aligns across 10 bases. CDR3 size: 14 residues. From germline, CDR1 is SNHLY and CDR2 FYNNEI. Trimming cost V 6 bases and J 6 bases; bases outside gene matches: 8. The CDR3 DNA reads TGTGCCAGCAGCGCCGGGACAGGGGCTCTCGAGCAGTACTTC. It yields the protein CASSAGTGALEQYF. The whole variable domain, filled in from reference TRBV2 and TRBJ2-7, reads EPEVTQTPSHQVTQMGQEVILRCVPISNHLYFYWYRQILGQKVEFLVSFYNNEISEKSEIFDDQFSVERPDGSNFTLKIRSTKLEDSAMYFCASSAGTGALEQYFGPGTRLTVT.

This clone was observed once. The DNA for the CDR3 is TGCGCCAGCAGCATCGGGACAGGGGATGGCTACACCTTC. It encodes CASSIGTGDGYTF. The chain couples TRBV5-1 to TRBJ1-2; 10 bases map to TRBD1. The length of the CDR3 is 13 residues. Losses at the gene ends were 4 bases for V and 6 bases for J; bases not matched to a gene: 3. Looked up from germline, CDR1 is SGHRS and CDR2 is YFSETQ.

V gene TRBV6-6 combines with J gene TRBJ1-2, with D unresolved. The germline V and J ends were trimmed by 5 bases and 7 bases, with 14 bases remaining between them. CDR1 is MNHNY and CDR2 is SVGAGI in the germline V gene (reference sequence). This CDR3 is built from 13 residues. CDR3 region: CASSRVQDSGYTF. CDR3 sequence (DNA): TGTGCCAGCAGTCGCGTCCAGGATTCTGGCTACACCTTC.

V is TRBV3-1 (or the pseudogene TRBV3-2) and J is TRBJ1-2; D not certain. This CDR3 region has 13 residues. Trimming shortened V by 5 bases and J by 1 base, and 8 bases separated the two germline ends. The germline CDR1 and CDR2 sequences are LGHDT and YNNKEL (reference sequence). CDR3 region: CASSNLFNYGYTF. CDR3 in DNA: TGTGCCAGCAGCAACTTGTTTAACTATGGCTACACCTTC.

V is TRBV7-2 and J is TRBJ1-2, with TRBD1 identical over 7 bases. CDR1 and CDR2 (germline): SGHTA, FQGNSA. This CDR3 contains 15 residues. Trimming removed 5 bases from V and 1 base from J; junction bases left unmatched: 7. CDR3 sequence reads: CASSTRDRHNYGYTF. CDR3 DNA: TGTGCCAGCAGCACGCGGGACAGACATAACTATGGCTACACCTTC.

The V and J genes are TRBV28 and TRBJ1-1; D not resolved. Germline CDR1 MDHEN, CDR2 SYDVKM. Trimming took 3 bases from V and 7 from J, leaving 6 bases between them. The length of the CDR3 is 11 residues. For the CDR3, the DNA is TGTGCCAGCAGTTTGAGCCTTGAAGCTTTCTTT. Its protein product is CASSLSLEAFF.

This chain joins TRBV7-8 and TRBJ2-1, with TRBD2 identical over 8 bases. Germline assignment: CDR1 SGHVS and CDR2 FQNEAQ. The CDR3 has 15 amino acids. V was pared by 4 bases and J by 4 bases, with 6 bases of the junction left unmatched. In DNA, the CDR3 is TGTGCCAGCAGCTCGAATAGCGGGAAATACAATGAGCAGTTCTTC. The encoded protein is CASSSNSGKYNEQFF.

This rearrangement joins TRBV6-5 to TRBJ2-1; weak D call: TRBD1 (7 bases). The CDR3 covers 15 residues. V was clipped by 6 bases and J by 3 bases, with 15 bases between them. Germline values: CDR1 MNHEY, CDR2 SVGAGI. CDR3 bases: TGTGCCAGCAGGGAGGAGGGGGCCTTCTACAATGAGCAGTTCTTC. This gives the protein CASREEGAFYNEQFF.

The chain combines TRBV30 with TRBJ1-5; no clear D. Trimming removed 1 base from V and 3 bases from J, with 7 bases in between. The germline V gene has CDR1 GTSNPN and CDR2 SVGIG (reference sequence). The length of the CDR3 is 13 residues. The CDR3 DNA reads as TGTGCCTGGAGTGCGGGTTTCAATCAGCCCCAGCATTTT. It is translated as CAWSAGFNQPQHF.

This chain links TRBV19 with TRBJ1-5; 11 bases align to TRBD1. V lost 6 bases to trimming and J lost 6 bases; unmatched junction nucleotides: 7. The CDR3 covers 15 residues. Germline V lookup: CDR1 LNHDA, CDR2 SQIVND (reference sequence). CDR3 coding DNA: TGTGCCAGTAGCGTCCCGGGACAGGGGGGTCAGCCCCAGCATTTT. As protein: CASSVPGQGGQPQHF.

CDR3 in DNA: TGTGCCAGCCTCGACAGGCGGAACACTGAAGCTTTCTTT. Translating gives CASLDRRNTEAFF. The rearrangement uses TRBV28 and TRBJ1-1; weak D call: TRBD1 (6 bases). Germline V lookup: CDR1 MDHEN, CDR2 SYDVKM. With 8 bases removed from V and 1 base from J, the gap between germline ends came to 11 bases. This CDR3 contains 13 residues.

The chain is built from TRBV7-2 and TRBJ1-1; tentatively, D is TRBD1 (5 bases). The CDR3 contains 15 residues. Trimming removed 5 bases at V and 0 bases at J, with 13 bases between. Germline V CDR1 and CDR2: SGHTA, FQGNSA. For the CDR3, the DNA is TGTGCCAGCAGCCTAGGGTCAGGGCTGAACACTGAAGCTTTCTTT. This sequence encodes CASSLGSGLNTEAFF.

This clone was seen once. The chain recombines TRBV7-8 with TRBJ2-2; D ambiguous. The V end lost 5 bases, the J end lost 8 bases, and 15 bases lay between the germline ends. Germline CDR1 is SGHVS and CDR2 is FQNEAQ. The CDR3 runs 14 residues. In nucleotides, the CDR3 is TGTGCCAGCAGCCTAAGCCTAGTCTCTGGGGAGCTGTTTTTT. Translated: CASSLSLVSGELFF.

J is TRBJ2-1 and V is TRBV3-1 (or the pseudogene TRBV3-2); 14 bases agree with TRBD2. J gave up 9 bases and V 4 bases, and 8 bases lay outside the gene matches. This CDR3 spans 16 amino acids. Looked up from germline, CDR1 is LGHDT and CDR2 is YNNKEL (reference sequence). For the CDR3, the DNA is TGTGCCAGCAGCCTTGGACTAGCGGGAGGTAACAGTGAGCAGTTCTTC. Amino acid sequence: CASSLGLAGGNSEQFF.

The V gene is TRBV24-1, the J gene TRBJ2-5; D may be TRBD2 (6 bases). The length of the CDR3 is 14 residues. Trimming left V 0 bases short and J 5 bases short, with 9 bases between. CDR1 and CDR2 (germline): KGHDR, SFDVKD. The CDR3 DNA sequence: TGTGCCACCAGTGATTTGGGGGCGGGGGAGACCCAGTACTTC. The encoded protein is CATSDLGAGETQYF.

The chain carries TRBV9 and TRBJ2-3; TRBD2 agrees at 13 bases. Germline CDR1 and CDR2: SGDLS and YYNGEE. This CDR3 has 17 amino acids. The junction had 3 bases not matched to a gene; V was cut back by 1 base and J by 1 base. CDR3 in DNA: TGTGCCAGCAGCGTAACTAGCGGGGGGGCCGGCACAGATACGCAGTATTTT. Its protein is CASSVTSGGAGTDTQYF.

The chain carries TRBV12-3 or TRBV12-4 and TRBJ1-2, with 7 bases aligning to TRBD1. The CDR3 runs to 13 residues. The J segment lost 3 bases and the V segment lost 5 bases, leaving 3 bases of the junction unmatched. Here the CDR3 reads CASSTGTDYGYTF. The CDR3 bases are TGTGCCAGCAGTACCGGGACAGACTATGGCTACACCTTC.

The V and J genes are TRBV5-1 and TRBJ2-5; 8 nucleotides match TRBD1. Unmatched junction bases numbered 12, after V lost 4 bases and J lost 1 base. CDR3 length: 17 amino acids. From germline, CDR1 is SGHRS and CDR2 YFSETQ. CDR3 amino acids: CASSHTGGPNSQETQYF. In DNA, the CDR3 is TGCGCCAGCAGCCACACAGGGGGACCTAACTCCCAAGAGACCCAGTACTTC.

This rearrangement joins TRBV3-1 (or the pseudogene TRBV3-2) to TRBJ1-1, with a possible D match to TRBD1 (6 bases). CDR1 LGHDT and CDR2 YNNKEL come from the germline V gene (reference sequence). The CDR3 is 14 amino acids. V dropped 5 bases and J dropped 3 bases, with 13 bases sitting between them. The CDR3: CASSYRTADTEAFF. As DNA, the CDR3 is TGTGCCAGCAGCTACAGGACAGCCGACACTGAAGCTTTCTTT.